The T cell receptor (beta chain) under discussion was sequenced for a study of shared T cell receptors in the human thymus (dated by TCRdb to about 2021). Concerning the study at large: The study examined how self-reactive, shared T-cell receptor alpha chains are generated in the human thymus.

The germline V gene yields MDHEN for CDR1 and SYDVKM for CDR2. The germline V end is reduced by 6 bases and the J end by 8 bases; junction bases left unmatched: 13. The CDR3, cysteine through phenylalanine, is 14 amino acids long. Just the 42-base CDR3 DNA is kept, in frame starting at base 1. The library relied on the immunoSEQ multiplex PCR assay. Here the immuneACCESS table is served through TCRdb, limited to in-frame sequences with V and J called. Missing clones are a known gap in these copies; in checked studies unresolved V genes cover under half, and the rest lacks a known reason. The sample has 540,000 or so clones on record, 78% of them singletons. Jointly, the top ten make up about 0.014% of the sample. A word on this clone: The target of this receptor is not known. No much larger clonotype is one base removed from it; base qualities were not supplied.

The same data also went into a second study, on human thymus T cells. Per that second paper: The donors were immunologically healthy infants in Finland who had open corrective cardiac surgery for congenital heart defects. The thymus tissue came from surgical resects taken out during corrective cardiac surgery. V and J gene segment usage appeared biased in both thymic and peripheral blood repertoires. According to the related research, thymic TCR repertoires were highly overlapping among unrelated individuals. TCR alpha and beta repertoires from about eight infant thymus samples and four related peripheral blood samples were characterized in the study. The infant donors were about 6 to 244 days old, and the cohort included six or seven males and a couple of females. Thymocytes were freed from the tissue by mechanical means and kept at -70 degrees C as pellets of roughly 8.5-30 million cells. Genomic DNA was extracted from frozen cell pellets with a QIAsymphony instrument. The immunoSEQ multiplex PCR assay was used to amplify the TCRB and TCRAD loci from a standardized amount of quality-controlled genomic DNA. The amplicons covered the V(D)J region and were long enough to include the CDR3 and to identify the V and J genes. The commercial immunoSEQ service was used to sequence amplicons on an Illumina platform. Primer bias and sequencing errors were corrected as previously described, and TCRAD and TCRB were defined on the basis of the IMGT database. Repertoires were analysed with immunoSEQ Analyzer 3.0 and VDJTools, covering basic statistics, V/J segment usage, diversity estimates, rarefaction and pairwise overlap. Chao1, ChaoE, Efron-Thisted, Shannon and inverse Simpson indices were used to estimate diversity, which was also estimated on datasets down-sampled to the smallest sample. Repertoire overlap was determined by strict matching of CDR3 nucleotide sequence, V gene and J gene, and Jaccard-based multidimensional scaling clustering was applied. Thymus samples yielded on average approximately 840,000 unique TCRB clonotypes, compared with 80,000 to 85,000 from blood samples.

This sequence uses TRBV28 and TRBJ2-7, with TRBD1 identical over 7 junction bases. What was sequenced was thymocytes. This sequence was found in a boy younger than two with a congenital heart defect. Donor details come from another sample of the same person, matched by shared clones. The CDR3 loop reads CASSPTGPDSQQYF. The nucleotide sequence is TGTGCCAGCAGCCCGACAGGGCCAGACTCGCAGCAGTACTTC.